This T cell receptor beta chain appears in the sequencing data of a study of cytomegalovirus exposure and HLA in healthy donors. Study information: Approximately 180 million T cells yielded around 120 million unique TCR beta sequences in earlier analysis.

In regard to this clone: Its antigen is unknown. The sample has other DNA sequences that encode this CDR3 too.

CDR1 is MNHNS, CDR2 SASEGT, per germline. Trimming removed 8 bases from V and 4 bases from J; junction bases left unmatched: 4. CDR3 length: 12 residues. PCR amplification relied on 60 Vbeta primers (plus 13 Jbeta primers). This table comes from immunoSEQ multiplex PCR, and its TCRdb copy is limited to in-frame clones, with some not included. The sample contains about 260,000 clones, almost 85% of which appear only once. General observations from the study: Most CMV-associated TCR beta chains appeared HLA-restricted in a later analysis.

The source material was PBMCs. The sequence was collected from a woman in her 40s in good health and CMV-seropositive. The rearrangement joins TRBV6-1 to TRBJ2-7, with 8 bases that match TRBD1. Here the CDR3 reads CASRTGGYEQYF. As DNA, the CDR3 is TGTGCCAGCCGAACAGGGGGTTACGAGCAGTACTTC.